This paragraph reports one T cell receptor beta chain. The sample is drawn from a study of blood T cell repertoires in COVID-19. The overall study: Acute and convalescent COVID-19 specimens originated in the United States, Italy and Spain. PBMCs, B-cell-depleted T cells, or T cells were the source of the cDNA or gDNA that made up the material.

V lost 1 base, J lost 0 bases, and 4 bases stayed unmatched. The germline V gene has CDR1 SGHVS and CDR2 FNYEAQ. The CDR3 extends over 16 amino acids. Seattle's enrolled individuals joined amid active infection and were then monitored longitudinally. As processed by the authors: Amplifying reference gene primers gave estimates of nucleated cell counts. Sequencing was performed with immunoSEQ multiplex PCR; in TCRdb, only in-frame clones are kept and a portion is missing. V, J and clone size derive from that table, while D and trimming were established from the DNA sequence. Among fewer than 300,000 clones, approximately 90% were seen once, and the ten largest hold approximately 2%.

This clonotype was sampled from a woman aged 25-40 years with COVID-19, enrolled during active disease. The genes are TRBV7-6 and TRBJ2-7, with TRBD2 identical over 9 bases. The sequencing sample was made of peripheral blood. CDR3 residues: CASSLGLAANSYEQYF. CDR3 nucleotides: TGTGCCAGCAGCTTAGGACTAGCGGCCAACTCCTACGAGCAGTACTTC.